Listed here are 12 T cell receptor beta chains from one sample, sequenced in a study of OX40 agonist ivuxolimab in advanced cancers. TCRdb keeps only in-frame clones here, not all; method: immunoSEQ multiplex PCR. The table lists tens of thousands of clones, under 90% of them singletons. Sequencing used CD4+ or CD8+ T cells sorted from blood, obtained in a trial of the OX40 agonist ivuxolimab. Receptor source: an adult with an advanced solid tumor such as melanoma, head and neck, liver or kidney cancer.

V usage is TRBV7-9 and J usage is TRBJ2-2; D is undetermined. Per germline, CDR1 SEHNR and CDR2 FQNEAQ (reference sequence). The CDR3 has 15 residues. The V gene lost 6 bases and the J gene lost 5 bases, with 16 bases spanning the gap. CDR3 DNA sequence: TGTGCCAGCAGGGCCAGGTTAGGAAGGACCGGGGAGCTGTTTTTT. Encoded protein: CASRARLGRTGELFF. Variable domain in full (rest from reference TRBV7-9 and TRBJ2-2): DTGVSQNPRHKITKRGQNVTFRCDPISEHNRLYWYRQTLGQGPEFLTYFQNEAQLEKSRLLSDRFSAERPKGSFSTLEIQRTEQGDSAMYLCASRARLGRTGELFFGEGSRLTVL.

The rearrangement uses TRBV9 and TRBJ2-7; 8 bases are shared with TRBD2. Germline CDR1 and CDR2: SGDLS and YYNGEE. This CDR3 spans 15 amino acids. The V and J ends lost 4 bases and 0 bases, in that order; junction bases with no gene match: 6. The CDR3 DNA sequence: TGTGCCAGCAGCCTCACTAGCGGAAGCTCCTACGAGCAGTACTTC. Translated: CASSLTSGSSYEQYF. Using reference TRBV9 and TRBJ2-7 for the parts outside the CDR3, the full variable domain is DSGVTQTPKHLITATGQRVTLRCSPRSGDLSVYWYQQSLDQGLQFLIQYYNGEERAKGNILERFSAQQFPDLHSELNLSSLELGDSALYFCASSLTSGSSYEQYFGPGTRLTVT.

The gene calls are TRBV18 and TRBJ2-1, with 10 bases that match TRBD1. The CDR3 is 17 residues long. Germline lookup yields CDR1 KGHSH and CDR2 LQKENI. The V segment lost 0 bases and the J segment 7 bases; nucleotides outside the gene matches: 9. For the CDR3, the DNA is TGTGCCAGCTCACCACCGATAGGGACAGGGGCCCGAAATGAGCAGTTCTTC. Amino acid sequence: CASSPPIGTGARNEQFF.

The V call is TRBV5-1, the J call TRBJ2-3; D unclear. Deletions cut 4 bases from V and 2 bases from J, with 5 bases between. CDR3 size: 12 residues. The germline gives CDR1 SGHRS, CDR2 YFSETQ. CDR3 in amino acids: CASSTTTDTQYF. The DNA for the CDR3 is TGCGCCAGCAGCACAACCACAGATACGCAGTATTTT.

This CDR3 reads CATRDSGANVLTF. CDR3 in DNA: TGTGCGACCAGGGATTCAGGGGCCAACGTCCTGACTTTC. The genes are TRBV25-1 and TRBJ2-6; the D gene is possibly TRBD1 (5 bases). The germline gives CDR1 MGHDK, CDR2 SYGVNS. The CDR3 covers 13 residues.

The chain couples TRBV27 to TRBJ2-2; D is possibly TRBD1 (6 bases). Germline V lookup: CDR1 MNHEY, CDR2 SMNVEV (reference sequence). The CDR3 is 17 amino acids. Deletions cut 5 bases from V and 0 bases from J, with 16 bases between. In nucleotides, the CDR3 is TGTGCCAGCAGTCCCCAAAGGACAGCCCCGAACACCGGGGAGCTGTTTTTT. Its translation: CASSPQRTAPNTGELFF.

Only one count was recorded for this clone. J is TRBJ2-7 and V is TRBV15; a weak D match, TRBD1 (6 bases). Per germline, CDR1 LNHNV and CDR2 YYDKDF (reference sequence). The CDR3 is 16 residues long. The V end was cut by 2 bases, the J end by 3 bases, with 17 bases between. The CDR3: CATSRPGGQSSYEQYF. The DNA for the CDR3 is TGTGCCACCAGCAGACCCGGCGGACAGTCTAGCTACGAGCAGTACTTC.

This chain uses TRBV19 with TRBJ1-5; possible D gene TRBD1, 5 bases. The CDR3 length is 13 residues. The V gene's germline CDR1 is LNHDA and CDR2 SQIVND (reference sequence). With 5 bases removed from V and 6 bases from J, the gap between germline ends came to 11 bases. The CDR3 here is CASSGGGPQPQHF. Written as DNA, the CDR3 is TGTGCCAGTAGTGGGGGAGGCCCTCAGCCCCAGCATTTT.

In regard to this clone: A junction boundary mismatches the germline segment, possibly from a read error. J is TRBJ2-5 and V is TRBV11-2; perhaps TRBD2 as D (5 bases). The germline V gene has CDR1 SGHAT and CDR2 FQNNGV. CDR3 length: 13 residues. The CDR3: CASSLDLLRGPNF. DNA for the CDR3: TGTGCCAGCAGCTTAGATCTCCTTCGCGGGCCAAACTTC. Filled out from reference TRBV11-2 and TRBJ2-5, the complete variable domain reads EAGVAQSPRYKIIEKRQSVAFWCNPISGHATLYWYQQILGQGPKLLIQFQNNGVVDDSQLPKDRFSAERLKGVDSTLKIQPAKLEDSAVYLCASSLDLLRGPNFGPGTRLLVL.

CDR3 in DNA: TGTGCCAGCAGCTTGGAGGGGGCTAAATACAATGAGCAGTTCTTC. Amino acids: CASSLEGAKYNEQFF. The chain combines TRBV11-3 with TRBJ2-1, with a tentative D call TRBD1 (7 bases). The CDR3 extends over 15 amino acids. Deletions cut 3 bases from V and 4 bases from J, with 13 bases between. Germline CDR1 SGHNT, CDR2 YENEEA.

The chain has TRBV30 and TRBJ2-1; weak D call: TRBD2 (5 bases). Trimming removed 4 bases from V and 3 bases from J, with 13 bases in between. This CDR3 has 14 amino acids. The germline CDR1 and CDR2 sequences are GTSNPN and SVGIG (reference sequence). The CDR3 coding sequence is TGTGCCTGGACGTTGGGTGGGAGCTACAATGAGCAGTTCTTC. Amino acids: CAWTLGGSYNEQFF.

The V gene is TRBV2, the J gene TRBJ2-7; tentative D call: TRBD1 (6 bases). Per the germline V gene, CDR1 is SNHLY and CDR2 is FYNNEI. Trimming left V 4 bases short and J 6 bases short, with 16 bases between. The CDR3 is made up of 14 amino acids. Here the CDR3 reads CASSGPNRVVEQYF. For the CDR3, the DNA is TGTGCCAGCAGTGGGCCAAACAGGGTCGTCGAGCAGTACTTC.